These T cell receptor beta chains were read from a single sample in a study of blood T cell repertoires in COVID-19. Profiled with immunoSEQ multiplex PCR; TCRdb holds only in-frame clones, not every one. Of roughly 14,000 clones listed, roughly four fifths are singletons. The sample was peripheral blood. The receptors stem from a middle-aged man with active or convalescent COVID-19. The CDR3 runs from the conserved cysteine through the conserved F or W. Each record gives: J gene, V gene, D gene, CDR3 DNA, CDR3 protein. A D gene is named only where the DNA matches it firmly.

>TRBJ2-7|TRBV21-1|-
TGTGCCACCTCAGCGGGGGGAGACACAGAGCAGTACTTC
CATSAGGDTEQYF
>TRBJ2-5|TRBV30|TRBD2
TGTGCCTGGAGTCAGGGACTAGCGGTTCAAGAGACCCAGTACTTC
CAWSQGLAVQETQYF
>TRBJ2-1|TRBV7-2|TRBD2
TGTGCCAGCAGCACACGACTAGCGGGGGGTTACAATGAGCAGTTCTTC
CASSTRLAGGYNEQFF
>TRBJ1-3|TRBV19|TRBD1
TGTGCCAGTAGTGGGAATAAACAGGGGGCTGGAAACACCATATATTTT
CASSGNKQGAGNTIYF
>TRBJ2-7|TRBV5-1|TRBD2
TGCGCCAGCAGCCCGACTAGCGGGGCCTCTTACGAGCAGTACTTC
CASSPTSGASYEQYF
>TRBJ2-1|TRBV7-2|TRBD2
TGTGCCAGCAGCCCGCGGGAGGGACACAATGAGCAGTTCTTC
CASSPREGHNEQFF
>TRBJ2-7|TRBV4-2|-
TGTGCCAGCAGCCGATCCGGGACTCCGGAAGGCGAGCAGTACTTC
CASSRSGTPEGEQYF
>TRBJ2-1|TRBV11-3|-
TGTGCCAGCAGTCTCTGGACATCCTCCTACAATGAGCAGTTCTTC
CASSLWTSSYNEQFF
>TRBJ2-3|TRBV4-1|-
TGCGCCAGCAGCCAAAGACTAGATACCACAGATACGCAGTATTTT
CASSQRLDTTDTQYF
>TRBJ2-1|TRBV2|-
TGTGCCAGCAGAGACCAGGGGTCATCCTACAATGAGCAGTTCTTC
CASRDQGSSYNEQFF